This TCR beta chain was observed in a study of T cells in narcolepsy. Clones were read by immunoSEQ multiplex PCR, and TCRdb kept only the in-frame ones, dropping some. The sample carries 34,000 or so clones, 79% recorded once. The source material was memory (CD45RA-) CD4+ T cells from blood. The TCR originated in a human donor in good health.

The CDR3: CASRTGPSSTYEQYF. As DNA, the CDR3 is TGCGCCAGCAGGACAGGGCCGAGTTCTACCTACGAGCAGTACTTC. The gene calls are TRBV4-1 and TRBJ2-7, with 7 bases fitting TRBD1. Trimming removed 6 bases from V and 2 bases from J; junction bases left unmatched: 10. The germline CDR1 and CDR2 sequences are MGHRA and YSYEKL. This CDR3 region has 15 residues.